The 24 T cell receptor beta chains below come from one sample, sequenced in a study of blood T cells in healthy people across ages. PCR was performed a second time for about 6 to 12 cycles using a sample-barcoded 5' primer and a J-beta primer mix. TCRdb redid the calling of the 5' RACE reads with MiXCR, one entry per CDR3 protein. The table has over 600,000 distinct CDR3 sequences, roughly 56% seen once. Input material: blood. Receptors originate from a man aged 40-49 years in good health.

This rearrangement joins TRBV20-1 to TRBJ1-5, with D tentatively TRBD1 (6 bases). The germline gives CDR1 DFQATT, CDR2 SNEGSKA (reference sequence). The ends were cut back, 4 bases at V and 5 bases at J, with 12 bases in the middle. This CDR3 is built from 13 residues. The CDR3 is CSAIDRNDQPQHF. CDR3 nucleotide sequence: TGCAGTGCTATAGACAGGAACGATCAGCCCCAGCATTTT.

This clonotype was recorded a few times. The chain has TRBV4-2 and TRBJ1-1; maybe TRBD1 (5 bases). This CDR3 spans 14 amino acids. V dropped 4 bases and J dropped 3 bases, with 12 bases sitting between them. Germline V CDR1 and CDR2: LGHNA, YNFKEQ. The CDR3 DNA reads TGTGCCAGCAGCCCGACCCGGGGGGACACTGAAGCTTTCTTT. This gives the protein CASSPTRGDTEAFF.

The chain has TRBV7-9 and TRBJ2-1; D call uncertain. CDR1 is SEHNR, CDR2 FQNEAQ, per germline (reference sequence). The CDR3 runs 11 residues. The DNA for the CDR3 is TGTGTCGCAGGCTACTACAATGAGCAGTTCTTC. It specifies CVAGYYNEQFF.

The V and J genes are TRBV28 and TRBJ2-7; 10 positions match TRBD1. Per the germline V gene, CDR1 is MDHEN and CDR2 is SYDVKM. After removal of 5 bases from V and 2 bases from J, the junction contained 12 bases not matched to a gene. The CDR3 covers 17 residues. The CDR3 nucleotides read TGTGCCAGCAGTCTCCCATCCCGGGACAGGGGAACCTACGAGCAGTACTTC. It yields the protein CASSLPSRDRGTYEQYF. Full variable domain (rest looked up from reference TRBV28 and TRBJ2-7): DVKVTQSSRYLVKRTGEKVFLECVQDMDHENMFWYRQDPGLGLRLIYFSYDVKMKEKGDIPEGYSVSREKKERFSLILESASTNQTSMYLCASSLPSRDRGTYEQYFGPGTRLTVT.

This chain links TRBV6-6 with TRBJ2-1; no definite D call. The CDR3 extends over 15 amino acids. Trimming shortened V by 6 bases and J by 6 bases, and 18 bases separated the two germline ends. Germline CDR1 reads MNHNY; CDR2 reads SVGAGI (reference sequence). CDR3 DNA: TGTGCCAGCAGCCGGACCCGCCCGACGGGCAATGAGCAGTTCTTC. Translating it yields CASSRTRPTGNEQFF.

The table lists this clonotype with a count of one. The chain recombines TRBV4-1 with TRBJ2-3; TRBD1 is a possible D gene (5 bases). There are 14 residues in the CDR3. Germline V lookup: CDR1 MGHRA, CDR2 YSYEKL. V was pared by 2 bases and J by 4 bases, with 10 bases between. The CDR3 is CASSQLLGPDTQYF. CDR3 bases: TGCGCCAGCAGCCAACTTTTGGGGCCAGATACGCAGTATTTT.

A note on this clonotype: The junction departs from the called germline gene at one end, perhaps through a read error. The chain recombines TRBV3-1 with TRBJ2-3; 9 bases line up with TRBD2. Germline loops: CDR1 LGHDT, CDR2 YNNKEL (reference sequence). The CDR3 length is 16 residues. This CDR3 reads CACSQKAGGPTDTQYF. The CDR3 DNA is TGTGCCTGCAGCCAGAAAGCGGGGGGCCCCACAGATACGCAGTATTTT.

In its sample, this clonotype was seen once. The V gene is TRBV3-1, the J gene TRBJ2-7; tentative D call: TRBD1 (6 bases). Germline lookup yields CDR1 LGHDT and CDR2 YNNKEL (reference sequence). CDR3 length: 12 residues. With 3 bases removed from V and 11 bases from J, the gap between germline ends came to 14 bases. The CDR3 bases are TGTGCCAGCAGCCAGTCGGGACAAAAGGAGTACTTC. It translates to CASSQSGQKEYF.

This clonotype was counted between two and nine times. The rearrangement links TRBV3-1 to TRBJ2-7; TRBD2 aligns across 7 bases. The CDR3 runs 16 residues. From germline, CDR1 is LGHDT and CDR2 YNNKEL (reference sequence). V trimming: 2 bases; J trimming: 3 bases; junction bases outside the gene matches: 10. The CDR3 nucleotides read TGTGCCAGCAGCCAACCTGGGACTAATGCTCTCTACGAGCAGTACTTC. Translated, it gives CASSQPGTNALYEQYF.

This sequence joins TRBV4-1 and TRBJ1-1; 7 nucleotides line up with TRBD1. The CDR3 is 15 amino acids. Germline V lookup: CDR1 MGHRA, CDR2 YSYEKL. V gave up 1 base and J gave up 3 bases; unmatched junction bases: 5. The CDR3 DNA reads TGCGCCAGCAGCCAAGGGACAGGCGCGGACACTGAAGCTTTCTTT. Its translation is CASSQGTGADTEAFF.

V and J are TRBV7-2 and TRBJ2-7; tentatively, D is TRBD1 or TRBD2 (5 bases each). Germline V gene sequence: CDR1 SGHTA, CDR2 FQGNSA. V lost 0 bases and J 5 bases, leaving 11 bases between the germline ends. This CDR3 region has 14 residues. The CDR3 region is CASSLAQGPHEQYF. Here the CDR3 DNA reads TGTGCCAGCAGCTTAGCTCAGGGACCCCACGAGCAGTACTTC.

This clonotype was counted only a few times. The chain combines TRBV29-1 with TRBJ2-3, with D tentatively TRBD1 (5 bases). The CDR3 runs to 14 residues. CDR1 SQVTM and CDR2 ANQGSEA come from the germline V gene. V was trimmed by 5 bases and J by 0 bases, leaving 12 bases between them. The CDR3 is CSVLDRSSTDTQYF. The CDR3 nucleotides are TGCAGCGTTTTAGACAGATCTAGCACAGATACGCAGTATTTT.

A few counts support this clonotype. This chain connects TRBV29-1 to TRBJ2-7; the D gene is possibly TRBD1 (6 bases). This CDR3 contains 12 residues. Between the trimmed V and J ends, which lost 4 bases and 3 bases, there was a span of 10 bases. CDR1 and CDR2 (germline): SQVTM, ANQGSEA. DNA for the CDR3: TGCAGCGTTGGAACAGGGATCTACGAGCAGTACTTC. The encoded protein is CSVGTGIYEQYF.

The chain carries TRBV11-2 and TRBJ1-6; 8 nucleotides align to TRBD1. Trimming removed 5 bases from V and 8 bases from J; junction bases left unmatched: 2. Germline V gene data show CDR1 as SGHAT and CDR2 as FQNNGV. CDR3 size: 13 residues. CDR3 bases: TGTGCCAGCAGCCGGGACAGGTATTCACCCCTCCACTTT. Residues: CASSRDRYSPLHF.

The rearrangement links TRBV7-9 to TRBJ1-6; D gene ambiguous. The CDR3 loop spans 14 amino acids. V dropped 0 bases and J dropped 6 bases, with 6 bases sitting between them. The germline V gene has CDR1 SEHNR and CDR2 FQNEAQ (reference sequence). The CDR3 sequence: CASSLATSNSPLHF. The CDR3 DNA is TGTGCCAGCAGCTTAGCCACATCTAATTCACCCCTCCACTTT.

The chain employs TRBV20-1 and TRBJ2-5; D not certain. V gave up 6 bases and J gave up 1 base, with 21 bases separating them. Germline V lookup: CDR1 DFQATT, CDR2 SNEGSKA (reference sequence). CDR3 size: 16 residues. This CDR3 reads CSAERVETVIQETQYF. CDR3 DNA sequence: TGCAGTGCAGAAAGAGTTGAGACGGTGATCCAAGAGACCCAGTACTTC.

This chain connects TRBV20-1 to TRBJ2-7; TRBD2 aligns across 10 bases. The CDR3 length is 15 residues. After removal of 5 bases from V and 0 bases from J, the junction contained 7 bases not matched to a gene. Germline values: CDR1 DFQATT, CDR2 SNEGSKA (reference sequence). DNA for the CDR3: TGCAGTGCTGGTTCTAGCGGGAGCCCCTCCTACGAGCAGTACTTC. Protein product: CSAGSSGSPSYEQYF.

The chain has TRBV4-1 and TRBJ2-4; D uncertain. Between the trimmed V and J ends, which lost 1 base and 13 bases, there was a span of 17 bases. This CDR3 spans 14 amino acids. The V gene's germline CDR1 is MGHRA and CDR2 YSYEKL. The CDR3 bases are TGCGCCAGCAGCCAAGTGTCAATTGGGGATGAGCAGTACTTC. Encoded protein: CASSQVSIGDEQYF.

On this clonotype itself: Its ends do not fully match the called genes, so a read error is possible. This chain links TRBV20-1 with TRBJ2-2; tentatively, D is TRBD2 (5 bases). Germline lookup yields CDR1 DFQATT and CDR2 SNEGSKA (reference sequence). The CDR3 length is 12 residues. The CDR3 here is CSTRSGRGELFF. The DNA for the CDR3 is TGCAGTACTAGGTCAGGAAGAGGGGAGCTGTTTTTT.

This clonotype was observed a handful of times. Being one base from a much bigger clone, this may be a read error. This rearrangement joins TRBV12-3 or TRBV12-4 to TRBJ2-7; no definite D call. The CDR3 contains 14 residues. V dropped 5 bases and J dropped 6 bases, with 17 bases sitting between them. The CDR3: CASSVNEATGEQYF. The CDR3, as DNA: TGTGCCAGCAGTGTAAACGAAGCCACCGGCGAGCAGTACTTC.

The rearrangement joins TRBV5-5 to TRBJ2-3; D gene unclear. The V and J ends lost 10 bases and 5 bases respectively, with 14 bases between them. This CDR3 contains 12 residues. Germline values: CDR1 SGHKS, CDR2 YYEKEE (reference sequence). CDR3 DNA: TGTGCCGCAGGACCCACCCGAGATACGCAGTATTTT. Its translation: CAAGPTRDTQYF.

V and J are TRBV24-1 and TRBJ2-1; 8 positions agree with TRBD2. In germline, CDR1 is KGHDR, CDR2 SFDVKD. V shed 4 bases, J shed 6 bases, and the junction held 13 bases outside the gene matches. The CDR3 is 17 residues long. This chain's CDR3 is CATSDLSTSAALNEQFF. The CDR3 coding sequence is TGTGCCACCAGTGACTTGTCGACTAGCGCGGCACTCAATGAGCAGTTCTTC.

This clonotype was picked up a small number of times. The CDR3 loop is CASSLARTITYNEQFF. In DNA form, the CDR3 reads TGTGCCAGCAGCTTAGCGCGGACGATTACCTACAATGAGCAGTTCTTC. The chain employs TRBV7-2 and TRBJ2-1; D not certain. The CDR3 sequence is 16 residues long. Looked up from germline, CDR1 is SGHTA and CDR2 is FQGNSA. Trimming stripped 0 bases from V and 2 bases from J, with 11 bases between.

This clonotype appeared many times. The CDR3 region is CASSLTSGGFHSSYEQYF. As DNA, the CDR3 is TGTGCCAGCAGCCTTACTAGCGGGGGGTTCCATAGCTCCTACGAGCAGTACTTC. This rearrangement joins TRBV7-9 to TRBJ2-7, with 12 positions matching TRBD2. Losses at the gene ends were 5 bases for V and 0 bases for J; bases not matched to a gene: 11. Germline V CDR1 and CDR2: SEHNR, FQNEAQ (reference sequence). The length of the CDR3 is 18 residues. Combining the CDR3 with reference TRBV7-9 and TRBJ2-7 gives the whole variable domain DTGVSQNPRHKITKRGQNVTFRCDPISEHNRLYWYRQTLGQGPEFLTYFQNEAQLEKSRLLSDRFSAERPKGSFSTLEIQRTEQGDSAMYLCASSLTSGGFHSSYEQYFGPGTRLTVT.